This entry is about one T cell receptor (beta chain). Its matching antigen is unknown. Clones were sequenced by immunoSEQ multiplex PCR, and TCRdb holds only the in-frame ones, with some missing. Among more than 2 million clones, approximately 95% were seen once, and the ten largest hold 0.13%. Germline V gives CDR1 MDHEN, CDR2 SYDVKM. The CDR3 is 14 residues long. Trimming removed 5 bases from V and 3 bases from J, with 14 bases in between. The data were taken from a study of shared clonotypes between healthy human individuals. Whole-study results and caveats: Among the subsets, naive ones generally showed larger estimated richness than memory ones.

This TCR came from a man aged 18 to 30 in good health. The sample was naive CD4+ T cells sorted from blood. Subset reported: CD45RA+ positively selected. The V and J genes are TRBV28 and TRBJ2-7; perhaps TRBD1 as D (6 bases). The CDR3 is CASSTQGKVYEQYF. The CDR3 DNA sequence: TGTGCCAGCAGTACACAGGGAAAGGTCTACGAGCAGTACTTC. Looking up the rest from reference TRBV28 and TRBJ2-7 gives the full variable domain: DVKVTQSSRYLVKRTGEKVFLECVQDMDHENMFWYRQDPGLGLRLIYFSYDVKMKEKGDIPEGYSVSREKKERFSLILESASTNQTSMYLCASSTQGKVYEQYFGPGTRLTVT.